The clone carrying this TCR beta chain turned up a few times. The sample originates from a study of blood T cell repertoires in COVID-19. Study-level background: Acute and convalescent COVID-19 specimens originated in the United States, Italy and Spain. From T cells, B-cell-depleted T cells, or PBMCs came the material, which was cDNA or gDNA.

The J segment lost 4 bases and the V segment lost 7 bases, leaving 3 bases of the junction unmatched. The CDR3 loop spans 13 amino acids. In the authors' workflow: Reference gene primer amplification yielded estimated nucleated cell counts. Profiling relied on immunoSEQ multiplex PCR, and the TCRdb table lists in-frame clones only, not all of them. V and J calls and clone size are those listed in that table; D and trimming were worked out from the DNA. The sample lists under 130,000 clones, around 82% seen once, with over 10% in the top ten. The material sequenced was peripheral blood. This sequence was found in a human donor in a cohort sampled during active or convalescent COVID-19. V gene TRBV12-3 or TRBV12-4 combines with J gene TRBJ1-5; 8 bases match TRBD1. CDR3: CASMDRENQPQHF. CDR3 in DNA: TGTGCCAGCATGGACAGGGAGAATCAGCCCCAGCATTTT.